These 13 T cell receptor beta chains share one sample of origin, sequenced in a study of somatic mutations in T cells in chronic GVHD (dated by TCRdb to about 2020). The method behind the library was the immunoSEQ multiplex PCR assay. The immuneACCESS repertoire file appears here via TCRdb, limited to in-frame rearrangements. These files lack a portion of the clones; in checked studies, under half of the deficit traces to unresolved V genes, and the cause of the others is not known. This sample holds some 13,000 clones; around 80% were observed only once. In total, the top ten clones hold approximately 31% of the sample. The specimen sequenced was Vbeta20-negative CD4+ T cells from blood. Per the publication, the cell subset or site label means: CD4+ T cells sorted as TCR Vbeta20 negative by flow cytometry. These receptors all stem from a male patient aged 50 or older with chronic graft-versus-host disease. Following a transplant, a fraction of the T cells may be traceable to the graft donor.

J is TRBJ1-2 and V is TRBV10-3; D ambiguous. CDR3 length: 14 amino acids. The V gene lost 4 bases and the J gene lost 3 bases, with 12 bases spanning the gap. Germline values: CDR1 ENHRY, CDR2 SYGVKD. The CDR3 loop is CAISAAGSDYGYTF. The CDR3 DNA follows: TGTGCCATCAGTGCGGCAGGTTCTGACTATGGCTACACCTTC.

The V gene is TRBV10-3, the J gene TRBJ1-2; 9 bases are a match to TRBD1. CDR3 length: 13 residues. Germline CDR1 reads ENHRY; CDR2 reads SYGVKD. V shed 8 bases and J 1 base; nucleotides not matched to a gene: 2. The CDR3 sequence: CAIGTGNNYGYTF. For the CDR3, the DNA is TGTGCCATCGGGACAGGGAATAACTATGGCTACACCTTC.

Comments on this clone: The junction departs from the called germline gene at one end, perhaps through a read error. This chain connects TRBV7-9 to TRBJ1-2; no definite D call. The CDR3 consists of 10 residues. Germline-derived CDR1 and CDR2 are SEHNR and FQNEAQ (reference sequence). The CDR3 bases are TGTGCCAGCAGCGACAACCGGGATCTCTTC. Encoded protein: CASSDNRDLF.

The count of this clone is one. The chain uses TRBV18 and TRBJ1-5, with a tentative D call TRBD1 (6 bases). Germline CDR1 and CDR2: KGHSH and LQKENI. The CDR3 consists of 18 residues. The V end lost 3 bases, the J end lost 0 bases, and 18 bases lay between the germline ends. In nucleotides, the CDR3 is TGTGCCAGCTCACCTGGGCGACAGGTTGGCCATAGCAATCAGCCCCAGCATTTT. Residues: CASSPGRQVGHSNQPQHF.

V and J are TRBV7-2 and TRBJ2-2; no definite D call. The V end was cut by 5 bases, the J end by 5 bases, with 6 bases between. CDR3 size: 12 residues. The germline V gene encodes CDR1 SGHTA and CDR2 FQGNSA. CDR3: CASSPFTGELFF. The DNA for the CDR3 is TGTGCCAGCAGCCCATTTACCGGGGAGCTGTTTTTT.

This sequence joins TRBV6-1 and TRBJ1-6, with 10 bases lining up with TRBD1. The CDR3 sequence is 17 residues long. Germline V gene data show CDR1 as MNHNS and CDR2 as SASEGT. After removal of 0 bases from V and 5 bases from J, the junction contained 4 bases not matched to a gene. The CDR3 coding sequence is TGTGCCAGCAGTGAAGCTGACAGGGGGCGAAATAATTCACCCCTCCACTTT. Amino acids: CASSEADRGRNNSPLHF.

The rearrangement links TRBV14 to TRBJ2-2; weak D call: TRBD2 (5 bases). V dropped 7 bases and J dropped 6 bases, with 12 bases sitting between them. CDR3 length equals 13 residues. Germline V CDR1 and CDR2: SGHDN, FVKESK. This chain's CDR3 is CASTPDWSGELFF. The CDR3 DNA follows: TGTGCCAGCACCCCGGACTGGTCCGGGGAGCTGTTTTTT.

This clone was seen a handful of times. V and J are TRBV5-6 and TRBJ1-2; perhaps TRBD1 as D (6 bases). The CDR3 has 14 amino acids. V lost 5 bases and J 8 bases, leaving 19 bases between the germline ends. Germline V CDR1 and CDR2: SGHDT, YYEEEE. For the CDR3, the DNA is TGTGCCAGCAGTGAGACAGGTTCGATGAGGGGCTACACCTTC. Encoded protein: CASSETGSMRGYTF.

The V and J genes are TRBV19 and TRBJ2-3; D not certain. The germline V gene encodes CDR1 LNHDA and CDR2 SQIVND (reference sequence). The CDR3 consists of 12 residues. V was clipped by 5 bases and J by 7 bases, with 10 bases between them. The CDR3 region has the DNA TGTGCCAGTAGTCTCAACAGAAATACGCAGTATTTT. This translates into CASSLNRNTQYF.

This clone appeared a single time. The chain joins TRBV19 to TRBJ2-7; 11 nucleotides agree with TRBD2. V lost 4 bases, J lost 7 bases, and 6 bases stayed unmatched. Germline-derived CDR1 and CDR2 are LNHDA and SQIVND (reference sequence). The CDR3 totals 14 residues. CDR3 in DNA: TGTGCCAGTAGTACGGGACTAGCGGACCTGGAGCAGTACTTC. Translating it yields CASSTGLADLEQYF.

V usage is TRBV18 and J usage is TRBJ1-1, with D perhaps matching TRBD1 (5 bases). The V gene lost 3 bases and the J gene lost 1 base, with 12 bases spanning the gap. The germline CDR1 and CDR2 sequences are KGHSH and LQKENI. This CDR3 is built from 15 residues. This chain's CDR3 is CASSPTGDSNTEAFF. The DNA of the CDR3 is TGTGCCAGCTCACCTACGGGGGACTCGAACACTGAAGCTTTCTTT.

The chain uses TRBV19 and TRBJ2-7; perhaps TRBD1 as D (6 bases). Germline values: CDR1 LNHDA, CDR2 SQIVND (reference sequence). V shed 6 bases and J shed 5 bases, with 23 bases lying between them. CDR3 size: 16 residues. In DNA, the CDR3 is TGTGCCAGTAGGAATCTCTTAGGGGACACAGGGAACGAGCAGTACTTC. Amino acids: CASRNLLGDTGNEQYF.

The chain recombines TRBV7-2 with TRBJ2-3; 8 bases align to TRBD2. J was trimmed by 2 bases and V by 5 bases; bases with no gene match: 3. This CDR3 region has 14 residues. Looked up from germline, CDR1 is SGHTA and CDR2 is FQGNSA. This chain's CDR3 is CASSLGLVTDTQYF. CDR3 DNA sequence: TGTGCCAGCAGCCTGGGACTAGTCACAGATACGCAGTATTTT.